This TCR beta chain was obtained from a study of blood T cell repertoires in COVID-19. About the study: Donors in the United States, Italy and Spain gave samples during acute or convalescent COVID-19. The analysed material was cDNA or gDNA that came from T cells, B-cell-depleted T cells, or PBMCs.

The germline V gene encodes CDR1 MNHEY and CDR2 SVGAGI. V lost 4 bases and J 6 bases, leaving 9 bases between the germline ends. The CDR3 sequence is 13 residues long. Original methodology: Cell counts per sample came from amplifying reference gene primers. Some clones are missing from TCRdb's copy, which holds only in-frame ones; the method was immunoSEQ multiplex PCR. That table supplies the V and J calls and clone size; D and trimming were determined from the DNA. The sample contains 300,000 or so clones, about 87% of which appear only once. The TCR comes from a woman aged 40 to 50 who had recovered from COVID-19. V gene TRBV6-5 combines with J gene TRBJ2-2, with D unresolved. Material for sequencing was peripheral blood. Here the CDR3 DNA reads TGTGCCAGCAGTTTGGAGTGGTCCGGGGAGCTGTTTTTT. Its protein is CASSLEWSGELFF.